The 5 T cell receptor beta chains below all came from one sample that was sequenced in a study of blood T cell repertoires in COVID-19. Clones were read by immunoSEQ multiplex PCR, and TCRdb kept only the in-frame ones, dropping some. The sample lists around 300,000 clones, roughly 89% occurring once. Sequencing was carried out using peripheral blood. These receptor sequences come from a woman in her forties with COVID-19, enrolled during active disease.

The V and J genes are TRBV4-2 and TRBJ2-6; D is perhaps TRBD2 (5 bases). Trimming left V 4 bases short and J 1 base short, with 17 bases between. This CDR3 comprises 18 residues. Germline V gene lookup returns CDR1 LGHNA and CDR2 YNFKEQ. In DNA, the CDR3 is TGTGCCAGCAGCCCTAGGACCGGGATTCTATCTGGGGCCAACGTCCTGACTTTC. It encodes CASSPRTGILSGANVLTF.

This chain links TRBV7-2 with TRBJ2-5, with D possibly matching TRBD1 (6 bases). V lost 1 base to trimming and J lost 1 base, with 10 bases between them. The CDR3 sequence is 15 residues long. Germline CDR1 and CDR2: SGHTA and FQGNSA. The CDR3: CASSLGGQFQETQYF. In DNA form, the CDR3 reads TGTGCCAGCAGCTTAGGCGGACAGTTCCAAGAGACCCAGTACTTC.

This chain uses TRBV15 with TRBJ2-7; 7 bases map to TRBD1. V shed 8 bases, J shed 1 base, and the junction held 8 bases outside the gene matches. The CDR3 covers 14 residues. CDR1 and CDR2 from the germline V gene are LNHNV and YYDKDF (reference sequence). CDR3 in DNA: TGTGCCACCTACGACAGGGATGGGTCCTACGAGCAGTACTTC. As protein: CATYDRDGSYEQYF.

V usage is TRBV28 and J usage is TRBJ2-1, with D possibly being TRBD2 (7 bases). Germline V CDR1 and CDR2: MDHEN, SYDVKM. The CDR3 runs to 17 residues. V lost 3 bases, J lost 8 bases, and 23 bases lay in between. The DNA of the CDR3 is TGTGCCAGCAGTTTCTCCCCTTGGGGGGGCTCAATTTATGAGCAGTTCTTC. This codes for CASSFSPWGGSIYEQFF.

This rearrangement joins TRBV30 to TRBJ1-3; D is ambiguous. Germline CDR1 and CDR2: GTSNPN and SVGIG (reference sequence). The CDR3 extends over 17 amino acids. V lost 0 bases and J lost 3, with 18 bases in between. The chain's CDR3 is CAWSVRSGISGGNTIYF. CDR3 in DNA: TGTGCCTGGAGTGTACGTTCGGGAATCTCGGGTGGAAACACCATATATTTT. Supplemented by reference TRBV30 and TRBJ1-3, the full variable domain reads SQTIHQWPATLVQPVGSPLSLECTVEGTSNPNLYWYRQAAGRGLQLLFYSVGIGQISSEVPQNLSASRPQDRQFILSSKKLLLSDSGFYLCAWSVRSGISGGNTIYFGEGSWLTVV.